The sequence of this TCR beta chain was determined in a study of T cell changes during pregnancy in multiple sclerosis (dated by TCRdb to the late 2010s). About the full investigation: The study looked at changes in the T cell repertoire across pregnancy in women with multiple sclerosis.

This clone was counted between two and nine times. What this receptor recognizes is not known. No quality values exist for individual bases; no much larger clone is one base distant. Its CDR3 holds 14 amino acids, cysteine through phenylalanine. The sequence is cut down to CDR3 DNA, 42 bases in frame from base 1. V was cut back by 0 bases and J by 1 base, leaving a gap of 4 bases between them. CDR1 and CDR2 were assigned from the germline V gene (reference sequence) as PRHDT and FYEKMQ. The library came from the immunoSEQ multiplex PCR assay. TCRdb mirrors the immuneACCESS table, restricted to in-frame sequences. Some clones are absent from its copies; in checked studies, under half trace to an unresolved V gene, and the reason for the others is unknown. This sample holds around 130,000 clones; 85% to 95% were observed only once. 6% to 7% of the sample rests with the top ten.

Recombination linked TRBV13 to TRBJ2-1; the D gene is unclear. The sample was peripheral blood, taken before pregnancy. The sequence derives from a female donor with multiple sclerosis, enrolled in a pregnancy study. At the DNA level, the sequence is TGTGCCAGCAGCTTAGGCTCTTCCTACAATGAGCAGTTCTTC. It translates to CASSLGSSYNEQFF.